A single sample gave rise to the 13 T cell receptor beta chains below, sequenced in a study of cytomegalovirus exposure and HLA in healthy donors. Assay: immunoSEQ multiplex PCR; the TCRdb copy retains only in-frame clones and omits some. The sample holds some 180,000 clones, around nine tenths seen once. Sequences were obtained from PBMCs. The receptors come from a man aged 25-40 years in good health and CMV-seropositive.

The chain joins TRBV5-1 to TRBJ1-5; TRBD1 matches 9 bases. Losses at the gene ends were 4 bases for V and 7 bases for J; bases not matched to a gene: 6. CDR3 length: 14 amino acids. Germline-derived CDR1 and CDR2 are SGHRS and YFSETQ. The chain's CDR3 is CASSHGTGQQPQHF. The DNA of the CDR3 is TGCGCCAGCAGCCATGGGACAGGGCAACAGCCCCAGCATTTT.

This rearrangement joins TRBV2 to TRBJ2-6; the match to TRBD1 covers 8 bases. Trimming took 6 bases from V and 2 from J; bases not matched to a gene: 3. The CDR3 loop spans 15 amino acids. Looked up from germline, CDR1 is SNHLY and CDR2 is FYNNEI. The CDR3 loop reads CASSDRGPGANVLTF. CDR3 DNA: TGTGCCAGCAGCGACAGGGGCCCTGGGGCCAACGTCCTGACTTTC.

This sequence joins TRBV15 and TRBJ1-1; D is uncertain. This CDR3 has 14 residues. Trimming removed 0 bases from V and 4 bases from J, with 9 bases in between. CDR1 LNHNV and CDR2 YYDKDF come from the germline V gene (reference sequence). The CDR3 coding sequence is TGTGCCACCAGCAGAGATCGTCTGGGCACTGAAGCTTTCTTT. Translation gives CATSRDRLGTEAFF.

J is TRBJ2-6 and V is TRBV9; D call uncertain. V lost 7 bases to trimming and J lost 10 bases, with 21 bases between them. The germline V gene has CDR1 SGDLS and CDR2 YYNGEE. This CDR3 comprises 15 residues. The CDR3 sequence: CASSPPGQVLNVLTF. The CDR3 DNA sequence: TGTGCCAGCTCCCCCCCCGGGCAGGTCTTGAACGTCCTGACTTTC.

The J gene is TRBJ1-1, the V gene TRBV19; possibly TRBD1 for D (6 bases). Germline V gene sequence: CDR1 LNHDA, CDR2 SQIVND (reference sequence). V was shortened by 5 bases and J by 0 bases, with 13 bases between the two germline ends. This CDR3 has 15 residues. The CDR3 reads CASSAYRDVNTEAFF. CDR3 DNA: TGTGCCAGTAGTGCCTACAGGGACGTGAACACTGAAGCTTTCTTT.

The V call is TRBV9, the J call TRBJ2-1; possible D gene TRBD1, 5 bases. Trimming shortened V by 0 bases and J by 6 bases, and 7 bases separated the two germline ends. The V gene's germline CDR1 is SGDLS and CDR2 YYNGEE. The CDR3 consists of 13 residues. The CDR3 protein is CASSVGQLNEQFF. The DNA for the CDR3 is TGTGCCAGCAGCGTAGGACAGCTCAATGAGCAGTTCTTC.

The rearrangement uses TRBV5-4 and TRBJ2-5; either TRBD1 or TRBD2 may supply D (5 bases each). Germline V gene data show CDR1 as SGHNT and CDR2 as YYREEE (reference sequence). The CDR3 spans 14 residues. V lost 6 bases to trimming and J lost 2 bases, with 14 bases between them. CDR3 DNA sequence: TGTGCCAGCACCGGACCGGGACCTCAAGAGACCCAGTACTTC. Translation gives CASTGPGPQETQYF.

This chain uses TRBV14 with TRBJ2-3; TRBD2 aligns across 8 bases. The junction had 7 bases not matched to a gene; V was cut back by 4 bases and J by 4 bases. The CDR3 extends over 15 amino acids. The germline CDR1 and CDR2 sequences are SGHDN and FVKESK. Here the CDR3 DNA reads TGTGCCAGCAGCCTAGGAGGACTAGCTGCAGATACGCAGTATTTT. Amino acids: CASSLGGLAADTQYF.

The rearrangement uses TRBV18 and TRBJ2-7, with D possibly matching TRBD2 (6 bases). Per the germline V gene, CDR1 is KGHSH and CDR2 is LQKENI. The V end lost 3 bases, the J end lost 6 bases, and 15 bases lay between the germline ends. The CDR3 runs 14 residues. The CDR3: CASSPGGQAGEQYF. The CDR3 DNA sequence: TGTGCCAGCTCACCGGGGGGTCAGGCGGGCGAGCAGTACTTC.

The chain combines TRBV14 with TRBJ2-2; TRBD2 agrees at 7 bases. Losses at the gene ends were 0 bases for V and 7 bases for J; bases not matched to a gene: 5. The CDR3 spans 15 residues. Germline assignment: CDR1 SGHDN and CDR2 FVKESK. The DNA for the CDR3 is TGTGCCAGCAGCCAAGAATTACCGGGGGGCGGGGAGCTGTTTTTT. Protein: CASSQELPGGGELFF. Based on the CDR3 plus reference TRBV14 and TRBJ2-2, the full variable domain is EAGVTQFPSHSVIEKGQTVTLRCDPISGHDNLYWYRRVMGKEIKFLLHFVKESKQDESGMPNNRFLAERTGGTYSTLKVQPAELEDSGVYFCASSQELPGGGELFFGEGSRLTVL.

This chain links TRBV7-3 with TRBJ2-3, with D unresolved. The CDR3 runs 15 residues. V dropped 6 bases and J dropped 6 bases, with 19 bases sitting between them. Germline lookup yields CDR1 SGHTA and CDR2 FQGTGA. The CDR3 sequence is CASSYRTSTTDTQYF. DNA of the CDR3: TGTGCCAGCAGTTACCGGACCAGCACCACCGATACGCAGTATTTT. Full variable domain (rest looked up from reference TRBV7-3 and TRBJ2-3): GAGVSQTPSNKVTEKGKYVELRCDPISGHTALYWYRQSLGQGPEFLIYFQGTGAADDSGLPNDRFFAVRPEGSVSTLKIQRTERGDSAVYLCASSYRTSTTDTQYFGPGTRLTVL.

The CDR3 here is CASSELWSTDTQYF. In DNA, the CDR3 is TGTGCCAGCAGTGAACTGTGGAGCACAGATACGCAGTATTTT. The chain has TRBV6-1 and TRBJ2-3; no clear D. The length of the CDR3 is 14 residues. In germline, CDR1 is MNHNS, CDR2 SASEGT. The V end was cut by 2 bases, the J end by 0 bases, with 6 bases between.

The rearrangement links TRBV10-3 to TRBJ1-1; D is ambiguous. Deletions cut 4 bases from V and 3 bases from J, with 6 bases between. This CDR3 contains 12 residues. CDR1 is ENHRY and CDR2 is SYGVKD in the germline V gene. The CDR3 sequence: CAISADYTEAFF. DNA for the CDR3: TGTGCCATCAGTGCGGACTACACTGAAGCTTTCTTT.